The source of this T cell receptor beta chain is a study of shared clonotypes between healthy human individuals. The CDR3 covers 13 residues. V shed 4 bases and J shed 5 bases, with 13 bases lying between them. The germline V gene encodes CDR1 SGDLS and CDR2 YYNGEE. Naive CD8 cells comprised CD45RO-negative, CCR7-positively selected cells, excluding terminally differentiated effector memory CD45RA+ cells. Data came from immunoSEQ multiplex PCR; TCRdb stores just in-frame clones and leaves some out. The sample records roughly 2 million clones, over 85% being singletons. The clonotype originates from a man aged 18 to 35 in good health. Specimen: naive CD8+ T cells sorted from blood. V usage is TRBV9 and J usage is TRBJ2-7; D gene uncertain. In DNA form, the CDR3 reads TGTGCCAGCAGCCCCCTTGGTTCTCACGAGCAGTACTTC. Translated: CASSPLGSHEQYF.